This TCR beta chain was sequenced for a study of blood T cell repertoires in COVID-19 (dated by TCRdb to about 2020). For the study in its entirety: The collaborator samples originated in the United States, Italy and Spain and spanned the acute and convalescent phases of COVID-19. The material from the prospective study consisted of cDNA or gDNA derived from T cells, B-cell-depleted T cells, or PBMCs. Subjects who had been exposed to COVID-19, were actively infected with it, or had recovered from it provided the deeply sampled blood TCRbeta repertoires that made up the dataset. The repertoires were released in a freely available public database intended as a resource for research on the immune response to SARS-CoV-2. Samples were obtained from the ongoing ImmuneRACE study (first 160 participants) and from some 1,300 subjects provided by 6 global collaborators. Sample metadata almost always included a de-identified subject ID, COVID-19 status, age in years and sex. HLA class I and class II types, where available, came from metadata supplied by the sample provider rather than from assay-based typing. What the work shows at the level of the full study, not this receptor alone: The quantity of clinical and demographic metadata differed by source and by participant and was supplied without curation.

Remarks on this clone: Its antigen is not yet known. No clone much larger than this one lies a single base away; base qualities are absent.

Measured from the cysteine to the phenylalanine, the CDR3 is 14 residues long. Just the 42-base CDR3 DNA is kept, in frame starting at base 1. CDR1 is given as SQVTM and CDR2 as ANQGSEA, both from the germline V gene. V loses 3 bases of germline sequence and J loses 3 bases, and the interval between the two ends is 14 bases. TCRbeta CDR3 regions were amplified from genomic DNA using the immunoSEQ Assay, a bias-controlled multiplex PCR. Per the source publication's procedure: The number of nucleated cells in each sample was estimated from the amplification of reference gene primers within the assay. To quantify the absolute abundance of each unique TCRbeta CDR3 rearrangement, sequence reads were collapsed and filtered. Productive Simpson clonality was computed per sample as the square root of Simpson's diversity index over productive rearrangements. Not all clones reach the TCRdb copy of this immuneACCESS table, which keeps in-frame sequences only. Checked studies attribute under half of the gap to unresolved V genes and leave the rest unexplained. The V and J calls and clone size are taken from that table; D and trimming were inferred from the DNA. For this sample there are some 250,000 clones; 75% to 90% appear just once. The ten largest account for roughly 3.1% of the sample.

In the prospective study, participants were roughly 18 to 100 years old, resided in around 25 geographic areas of the United States, and were enrolled through a virtual design. In the prospective study, participants were assigned to cohorts based on the clinical history participants reported in a screening survey and a study questionnaire. Each participant in the prospective study had whole blood, serum and a nasopharyngeal or oropharyngeal swab collected by mobile phlebotomists. Additional blood draws and questionnaires over an approximately 2-month period could optionally be provided by prospective study participants. Prospective study blood samples were shipped either frozen or at room temperature before DNA extraction.

This chain joins TRBV29-1 to TRBJ2-5; the D gene is perhaps TRBD2, from 5 matching bases. The sequence was collected from a middle-aged woman with acute COVID-19. Sequencing was done on a sample of PBMCs or T cells enriched from blood (not recorded which). The sequenced DNA is TGCAGCGTTGACACTACCGGGGTAAAAGAGACCCAGTACTTC. It is translated as CSVDTTGVKETQYF.